The 2 T cell receptor beta chains below all came from one sample that was sequenced in a study of cytomegalovirus exposure and HLA in healthy donors. The primer mix had 60 Vbeta and 13 Jbeta primers. Sequencing was performed with immunoSEQ multiplex PCR; in TCRdb, only in-frame clones are kept and a portion is missing. The data contain around 160,000 clones, around 79% of them singletons. Sample: PBMCs. The receptor set was obtained from a man aged 35 to 55 in good health and CMV-seropositive.

The V and J genes are TRBV11-2 and TRBJ2-1; 10 nucleotides match TRBD2. The CDR3 runs to 18 residues. Per the germline V gene, CDR1 is SGHAT and CDR2 is FQNNGV. Losses at the gene ends were 6 bases for V and 6 bases for J; bases not matched to a gene: 17. The CDR3: CASREDGHETSGFNEQFF. Written as DNA, the CDR3 is TGTGCCAGCAGGGAGGATGGGCACGAGACTAGCGGGTTCAATGAGCAGTTCTTC.

The chain couples TRBV6-5 to TRBJ2-1; 11 bases line up with TRBD1. The CDR3 consists of 15 residues. The J segment lost 6 bases and the V segment lost 6 bases, leaving 7 bases of the junction unmatched. CDR1 MNHEY and CDR2 SVGAGI come from the germline V gene. The CDR3 reads CASRPGTGGFNEQFF. In nucleotides, the CDR3 is TGTGCCAGCAGGCCCGGGACAGGGGGGTTCAATGAGCAGTTCTTC.